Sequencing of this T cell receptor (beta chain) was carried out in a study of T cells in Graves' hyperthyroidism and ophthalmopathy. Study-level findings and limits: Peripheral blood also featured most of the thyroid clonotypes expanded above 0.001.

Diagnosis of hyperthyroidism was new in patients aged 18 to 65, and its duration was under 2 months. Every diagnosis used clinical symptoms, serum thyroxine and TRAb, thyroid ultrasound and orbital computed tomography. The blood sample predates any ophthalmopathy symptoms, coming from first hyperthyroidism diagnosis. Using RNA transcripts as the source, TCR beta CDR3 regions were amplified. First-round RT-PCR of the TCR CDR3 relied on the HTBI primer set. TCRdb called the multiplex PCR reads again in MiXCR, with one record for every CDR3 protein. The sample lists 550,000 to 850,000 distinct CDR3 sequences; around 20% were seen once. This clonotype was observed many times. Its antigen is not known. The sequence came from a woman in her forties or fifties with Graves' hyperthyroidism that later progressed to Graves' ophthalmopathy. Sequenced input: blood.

CDR3 amino acids: CASTGTSGELFF. CDR3 bases: TGTGCCAGCACCGGGACATCCGGGGAGCTGTTTTTT. This chain links TRBV2 with TRBJ2-2; D is possibly TRBD1 (6 bases). Germline values: CDR1 SNHLY, CDR2 FYNNEI. The CDR3 sequence is 12 residues long. Trimming took 7 bases from V and 6 from J, leaving 9 bases between them.